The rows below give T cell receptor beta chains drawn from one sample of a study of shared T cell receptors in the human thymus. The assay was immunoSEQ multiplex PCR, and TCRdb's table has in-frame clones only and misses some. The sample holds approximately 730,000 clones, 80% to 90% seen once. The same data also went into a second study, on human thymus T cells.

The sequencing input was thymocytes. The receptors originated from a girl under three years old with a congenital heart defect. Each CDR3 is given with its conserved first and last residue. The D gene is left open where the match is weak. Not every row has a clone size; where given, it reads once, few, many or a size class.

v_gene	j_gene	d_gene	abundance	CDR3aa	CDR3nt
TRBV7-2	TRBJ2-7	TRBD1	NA	CASSSWDRDYEQYF	TGTGCCAGCAGCTCTTGGGACAGGGATTACGAGCAGTACTTC
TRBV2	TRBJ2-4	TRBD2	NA	CAPGRNKNIQYF	TGTGCCCCCGGGAGGAATAAAAACATTCAGTACTTC
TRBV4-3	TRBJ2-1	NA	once	CASSRPGGTYNEQFF	TGCGCCAGCAGCCGCCCCGGGGGAACCTACAATGAGCAGTTCTTC
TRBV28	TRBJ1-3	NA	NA	CASSRKTTPLSRVSSGNTIYF	TGTGCCAGCAGCCGGAAAACGACCCCCTTATCTCGGGTTAGCTCTGGAAACACCATATATTTT
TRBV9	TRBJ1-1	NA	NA	CASSVAGEGEETEAFF	TGTGCCAGCAGCGTAGCAGGAGAAGGGGAGGAAACTGAAGCTTTCTTT
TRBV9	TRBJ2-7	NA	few	CASSYSRDTSSYEQYF	TGTGCCAGCAGCTACTCCCGGGACACCTCATCCTACGAGCAGTACTTC
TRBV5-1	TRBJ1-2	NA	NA	CASSLASYGYTF	TGCGCCAGCAGCTTGGCCAGCTATGGCTACACCTTC
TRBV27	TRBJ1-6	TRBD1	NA	CASTGGSSYNSPLHF	TGTGCCAGCACAGGGGGAAGCTCCTATAATTCACCCCTCCACTTT
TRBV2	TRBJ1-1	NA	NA	CASVGGRGGNTEAFF	TGTGCCAGCGTCGGGGGGCGCGGAGGGAACACTGAAGCTTTCTTT
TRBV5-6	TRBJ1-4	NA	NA	CASSHRSPLEKLFF	TGTGCCAGCAGCCACAGGAGTCCCTTGGAGAAACTGTTTTTT
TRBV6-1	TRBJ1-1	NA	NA	CAAIGGNTEAFF	TGTGCCGCTATAGGGGGGAACACTGAAGCTTTCTTT
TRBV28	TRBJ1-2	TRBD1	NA	CASSFPPGQPFYGYTF	TGTGCCAGCAGTTTCCCTCCGGGACAGCCATTCTATGGCTACACCTTC
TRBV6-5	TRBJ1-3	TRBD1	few	CASSSGQASGNTIYF	TGTGCCAGCAGTTCGGGACAGGCGTCGGGAAACACCATATATTTT
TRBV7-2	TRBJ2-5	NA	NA	CASSLYNQETQYF	TGTGCCAGCAGCTTATATAACCAAGAGACCCAGTACTTC
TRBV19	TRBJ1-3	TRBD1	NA	CASSQQGASSGNTIYF	TGTGCCAGTAGTCAACAGGGGGCGAGCTCTGGAAACACCATATATTTT
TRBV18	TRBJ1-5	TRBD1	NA	CASSLQGVGQPQHF	TGTGCCAGCTCACTCCAGGGGGTTGGTCAGCCCCAGCATTTT
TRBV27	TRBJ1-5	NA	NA	CASRGRNSNQPQHF	TGTGCCAGCAGGGGCAGGAATAGCAATCAGCCCCAGCATTTT
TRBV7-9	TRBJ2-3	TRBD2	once	CASSFKRLADTDTQYF	TGTGCCAGCAGCTTTAAGAGGCTAGCGGACACAGATACGCAGTATTTT
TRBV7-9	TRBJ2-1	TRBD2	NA	CASSSRLAGGPSYNEQFF	TGTGCCAGCAGCTCCAGACTAGCGGGGGGGCCCTCCTACAATGAGCAGTTCTTC
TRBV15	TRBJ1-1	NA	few	CATSRLVRDTRWEAFF	TGTGCCACCAGCAGATTGGTCCGGGACACCCGATGGGAAGCTTTCTTT
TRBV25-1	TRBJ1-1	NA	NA	CASSESRTDAAGTEAFF	TGTGCCAGCAGTGAATCACGGACGGATGCGGCGGGCACTGAAGCTTTCTTT
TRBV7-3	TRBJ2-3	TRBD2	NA	CASSLIAGGTQYF	TGTGCCAGCAGCTTAATAGCGGGGGGAACGCAGTATTTT
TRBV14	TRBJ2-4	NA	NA	CASSHVGRRASRTKNIQYF	TGTGCCAGCAGCCACGTTGGCAGGAGGGCATCTCGGACCAAAAACATTCAGTACTTC
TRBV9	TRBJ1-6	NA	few	CASSEYREPNSPLHF	TGTGCCAGCAGCGAATACAGGGAGCCGAATTCACCCCTCCACTTT
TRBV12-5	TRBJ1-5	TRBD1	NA	CASGPDREWDWSNQPQHF	TGTGCTAGTGGGCCCGACAGGGAATGGGACTGGAGCAATCAGCCCCAGCATTTT
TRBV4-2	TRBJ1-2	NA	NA	CASNVQGTANYGYTF	TGTGCCAGCAATGTGCAGGGGACGGCTAACTATGGCTACACCTTC
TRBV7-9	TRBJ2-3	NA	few	CASSSRQNDTQYF	TGTGCCAGCAGCTCCCGACAGAACGATACGCAGTATTTT
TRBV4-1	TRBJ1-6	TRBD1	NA	CASSQDPGQGPSSYNSPLHF	TGCGCCAGCAGCCAAGATCCGGGACAGGGGCCAAGCTCCTATAATTCACCCCTCCACTTT
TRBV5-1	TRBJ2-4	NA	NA	CASSEEGVSIQYF	TGCGCCAGCAGCGAGGAAGGTGTGAGCATTCAGTACTTC
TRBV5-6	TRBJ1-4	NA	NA	CASSLVSGEEEKLFF	TGTGCCAGCAGCTTAGTCTCCGGGGAAGAGGAAAAACTGTTTTTT
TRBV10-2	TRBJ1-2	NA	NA	CATGEEGADYGYTF	TGCGCCACCGGGGAGGAGGGAGCCGACTATGGCTACACCTTC
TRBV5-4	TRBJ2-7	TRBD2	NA	CASSLETHSGDSYEQYF	TGTGCCAGCAGCTTAGAAACCCATAGCGGGGACTCCTACGAGCAGTACTTC
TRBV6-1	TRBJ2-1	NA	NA	CAHSGRQITDNEQFF	TGTGCCCACAGCGGCAGACAAATTACCGACAATGAGCAGTTCTTC
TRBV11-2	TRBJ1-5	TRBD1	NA	CASSPPVPGQYSNQPQHF	TGTGCCAGCAGCCCTCCTGTCCCGGGACAGTATAGCAATCAGCCCCAGCATTTT
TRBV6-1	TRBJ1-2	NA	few	CAILQEIFFYGYTF	TGTGCCATCCTACAGGAGATATTTTTTTATGGCTACACCTTC
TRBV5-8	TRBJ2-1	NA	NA	CPRDEQFF	TGCCCCAGGGATGAGCAGTTCTTC
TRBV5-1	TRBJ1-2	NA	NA	CASSLGGSGYTF	TGCGCCAGCAGCTTGGGAGGGAGTGGCTACACCTTC
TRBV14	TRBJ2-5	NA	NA	CASSQPGKQETQYF	TGTGCCAGCAGCCAACCAGGGAAACAAGAGACCCAGTACTTC
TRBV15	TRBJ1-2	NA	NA	CATSGSAYGYTF	TGTGCCACTTCAGGGTCTGCCTATGGCTACACCTTC
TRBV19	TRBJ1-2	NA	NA	CASSIGKGGNYGYTF	TGTGCCAGTAGTATAGGGAAAGGGGGTAACTATGGCTACACCTTC
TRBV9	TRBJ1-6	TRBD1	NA	CASSVSRDRENSPLHF	TGTGCCAGCAGCGTATCTAGGGACAGGGAAAATTCACCCCTCCACTTT
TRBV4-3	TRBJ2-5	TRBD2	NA	CASSRGGQMSEGLEGQETQYF	TGCGCCAGCAGCCGAGGCGGCCAAATGAGTGAAGGACTAGAGGGCCAAGAGACCCAGTACTTC
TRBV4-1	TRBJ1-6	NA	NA	CASSVQGQYYNSPLHF	TGCGCCAGCAGCGTTCAGGGGCAGTACTATAATTCACCCCTCCACTTT
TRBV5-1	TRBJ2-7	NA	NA	CASSLDSTEPYEQYF	TGCGCCAGCAGCTTGGATTCGACAGAACCCTACGAGCAGTACTTC
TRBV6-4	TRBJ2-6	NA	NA	CASSLSERLSGANVLTF	TGTGCCAGCAGTCTGAGCGAGAGGCTTTCTGGGGCCAACGTCCTGACTTTC
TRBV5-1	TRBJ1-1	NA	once	CATAGSEAFF	TGCGCCACCGCAGGGTCTGAAGCTTTCTTT
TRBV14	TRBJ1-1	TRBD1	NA	CASSPRGRAKMNTEAFF	TGTGCCAGCAGCCCCAGGGGGCGCGCGAAAATGAACACTGAAGCTTTCTTT
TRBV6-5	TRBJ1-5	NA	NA	CASSPDRNSNQPQHF	TGTGCCAGCAGTCCGGACAGAAATAGCAATCAGCCCCAGCATTTT
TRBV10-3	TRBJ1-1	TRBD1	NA	CAIGTGLRWNTEAFF	TGTGCCATCGGGACAGGTTTAAGGTGGAACACTGAAGCTTTCTTT
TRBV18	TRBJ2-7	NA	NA	CASSPSFARAYEQYF	TGTGCCAGCTCACCTTCGTTCGCCAGGGCCTACGAGCAGTACTTC
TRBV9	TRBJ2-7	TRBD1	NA	CASSRRQGRALDEQYF	TGTGCCAGCAGCCGTAGACAGGGCCGAGCTTTGGACGAGCAGTACTTC
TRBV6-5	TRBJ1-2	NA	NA	CASSYATGAGDGYTF	TGTGCCAGCAGTTACGCGACAGGTGCTGGGGATGGCTACACCTTC
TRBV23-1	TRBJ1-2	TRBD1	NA	CASSQLRTGLGYGYTF	TGCGCCAGCAGTCAATTAAGGACAGGGCTAGGCTATGGCTACACCTTC
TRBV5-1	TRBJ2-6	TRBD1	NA	CASSSGQPAGANVLTF	TGCGCCAGCAGCTCGGGACAGCCCGCTGGGGCCAACGTCCTGACTTTC